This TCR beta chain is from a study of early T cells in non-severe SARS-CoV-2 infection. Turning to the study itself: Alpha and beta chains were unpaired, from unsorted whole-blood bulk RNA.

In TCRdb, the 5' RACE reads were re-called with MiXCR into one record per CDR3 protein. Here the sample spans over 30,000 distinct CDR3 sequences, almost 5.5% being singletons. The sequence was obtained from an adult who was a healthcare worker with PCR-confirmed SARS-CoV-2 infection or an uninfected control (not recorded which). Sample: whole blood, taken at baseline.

CDR3 in amino acids: CASSLDYSWTSKAKNIQYF. The CDR3 coding sequence is TGTGCCAGCAGCTTAGATTATTCGTGGACTAGTAAGGCCAAAAACATTCAGTACTTC. The V call is TRBV7-9, the J call TRBJ2-4; 7 positions match TRBD2. The CDR3 runs 19 residues. The germline V gene has CDR1 SEHNR and CDR2 FQNEAQ (reference sequence). Trimming took 1 base from V and 1 from J; bases not matched to a gene: 13. Using reference TRBV7-9 and TRBJ2-4 for the parts outside the CDR3, the full variable domain is DTGVSQNPRHKITKRGQNVTFRCDPISEHNRLYWYRQTLGQGPEFLTYFQNEAQLEKSRLLSDRFSAERPKGSFSTLEIQRTEQGDSAMYLCASSLDYSWTSKAKNIQYFGAGTRLSVL.